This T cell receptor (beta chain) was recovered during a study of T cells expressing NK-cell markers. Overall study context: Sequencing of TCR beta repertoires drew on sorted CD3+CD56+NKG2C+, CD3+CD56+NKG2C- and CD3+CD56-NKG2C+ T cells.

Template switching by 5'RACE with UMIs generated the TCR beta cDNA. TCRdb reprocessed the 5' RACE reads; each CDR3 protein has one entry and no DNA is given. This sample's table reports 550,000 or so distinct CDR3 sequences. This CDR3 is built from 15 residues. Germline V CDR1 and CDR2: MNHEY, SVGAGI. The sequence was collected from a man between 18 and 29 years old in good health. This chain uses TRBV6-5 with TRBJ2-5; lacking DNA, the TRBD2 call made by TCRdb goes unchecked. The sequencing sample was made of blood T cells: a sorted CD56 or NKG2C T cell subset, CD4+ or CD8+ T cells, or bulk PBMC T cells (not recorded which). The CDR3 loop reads CASSYSGLAGETQYF.